The 14 T cell receptor beta chains reported below all come from one sample, sequenced in a study of CD8 T cells in ankylosing spondylitis. TCRdb fed the 5' RACE reads into MiXCR, producing one record per CDR3 protein. Of over 30,000 distinct CDR3 sequences in the sample, 15% to 20% were seen once. Sequencing used blood. These receptors came from a male donor with ankylosing spondylitis or in good health (not recorded which).

This clonotype was recorded a few times. The chain joins TRBV2 to TRBJ2-2, with a weak D call TRBD1 (6 bases). CDR3 size: 14 residues. The V end was cut by 4 bases, the J end by 6 bases, with 12 bases between. CDR1 and CDR2 from the germline V gene are SNHLY and FYNNEI. The CDR3 spells CASSVLQGPGELFF. The CDR3 nucleotides read TGTGCCAGCAGTGTTTTACAGGGTCCCGGGGAGCTGTTTTTT.

The rearrangement uses TRBV7-2 and TRBJ1-1; tentatively, D is TRBD1 (5 bases). The CDR3 length is 15 residues. Deletions cut 0 bases from V and 1 base from J, with 9 bases between. The V gene's germline CDR1 is SGHTA and CDR2 FQGNSA. CDR3 protein: CASSLAKTANTEAFF. The CDR3 DNA reads as TGTGCCAGCAGCTTAGCAAAGACAGCGAACACTGAAGCTTTCTTT.

The chain uses TRBV4-3 and TRBJ2-3; D ambiguous. CDR3 size: 16 residues. Trimming took off 1 base at V and 0 bases at J, with 11 bases between the two ends. Germline V gene sequence: CDR1 LGHNA, CDR2 YSLEER. The DNA for the CDR3 is TGCGCCAGCAGCCAAGGGGCCTACACTAGCACAGATACGCAGTATTTT. This codes for CASSQGAYTSTDTQYF.

The rearrangement joins TRBV7-9 to TRBJ1-4, with 8 bases fitting TRBD1. Germline V gives CDR1 SEHNR, CDR2 FQNEAQ (reference sequence). V lost 4 bases and J lost 4; bases outside the gene matches: 2. This CDR3 is 14 amino acids long. Here the CDR3 DNA reads TGTGCCAGCAGCTCGGGACAGGATAATGAAAAACTGTTTTTT. This translates into CASSSGQDNEKLFF.

The chain has TRBV6-2 or TRBV6-3 and TRBJ2-7; 7 bases are a match to TRBD2. Trimming removed 0 bases from V and 1 base from J; junction bases left unmatched: 6. The CDR3 is made up of 16 amino acids. In germline, CDR1 is MNHEY, CDR2 SVGEGT. CDR3 residues: CASSYSTSRLSYEQYF. In DNA form, the CDR3 reads TGTGCCAGCAGTTACTCGACTAGCAGACTGTCCTACGAGCAGTACTTC.

In its sample, this clonotype was seen a few times. V is TRBV5-1 and J is TRBJ2-1; TRBD2 is a possible D gene (6 bases). This CDR3 has 15 amino acids. V was clipped by 2 bases and J by 5 bases, with 14 bases between them. The germline CDR1 and CDR2 sequences are SGHRS and YFSETQ. The CDR3 protein is CASSFRLGGDNEQFF. Here the CDR3 DNA reads TGCGCCAGCAGCTTTAGGTTGGGGGGTGACAATGAGCAGTTCTTC.

The chain uses TRBV20-1 and TRBJ2-5; D gene uncertain. The CDR3 is 14 residues long. The V and J ends lost 5 bases and 2 bases respectively, with 15 bases between them. Germline assignment: CDR1 DFQATT and CDR2 SNEGSKA (reference sequence). In nucleotides, the CDR3 is TGCAGTGCTTCCGCCTTCGGGCCTCAAGAGACCCAGTACTTC. Encoded protein: CSASAFGPQETQYF.

The rearrangement joins TRBV2 to TRBJ1-1, with unresolved D. V lost 5 bases and J lost 1, with 5 bases in between. The CDR3 covers 12 residues. Germline CDR1 is SNHLY and CDR2 is FYNNEI. CDR3 region: CASSRQNTEAFF. CDR3 in DNA: TGTGCCAGCAGTAGACAGAACACTGAAGCTTTCTTT.

This chain connects TRBV20-1 to TRBJ1-1, with 7 bases identical to TRBD1. Germline V lookup: CDR1 DFQATT, CDR2 SNEGSKA (reference sequence). This CDR3 has 13 residues. The J segment lost 1 base and the V segment lost 6 bases, leaving 5 bases of the junction unmatched. CDR3 nucleotides: TGCAGTGCCCCAAGGGACAGGAACACTGAAGCTTTCTTT. As protein: CSAPRDRNTEAFF.

This clonotype was picked up a small number of times. The CDR3 sequence: CASSRDPGTRDTQYF. The CDR3, as DNA: TGTGCCAGCAGTAGGGACCCAGGGACTAGGGATACGCAGTATTTT. The rearrangement joins TRBV27 to TRBJ2-3; 8 bases line up with TRBD2. Trimming took 5 bases from V and 6 from J; bases not matched to a gene: 10. This CDR3 has 15 residues. Germline V gene sequence: CDR1 MNHEY, CDR2 SMNVEV (reference sequence).

The chain employs TRBV6-2 or TRBV6-3 and TRBJ2-2, with D uncertain. Per the germline V gene, CDR1 is MNHEY and CDR2 is SVGEGT. The CDR3 loop spans 13 amino acids. V was pared by 2 bases and J by 6 bases, with 7 bases between. The CDR3 DNA reads as TGTGCCAGCAGTTACCCCCGGCCCGGGGAGCTGTTTTTT. It is translated as CASSYPRPGELFF.

The gene calls are TRBV29-1 and TRBJ2-5; D tentatively fits TRBD1 or TRBD2 (5 bases each). Germline V gene data show CDR1 as SQVTM and CDR2 as ANQGSEA. CDR3 length equals 13 residues. V lost 1 base, J lost 5 bases, and 11 bases lay in between. The CDR3 here is CSVEGREKETQYF. The CDR3 DNA is TGCAGCGTTGAAGGCAGGGAGAAGGAGACCCAGTACTTC.

This clonotype was seen only a few times. V usage is TRBV20-1 and J usage is TRBJ1-4; D is ambiguous. The CDR3 runs to 15 residues. V shed 4 bases and J shed 0 bases, with 12 bases lying between them. CDR1 DFQATT and CDR2 SNEGSKA come from the germline V gene (reference sequence). DNA of the CDR3: TGCAGTGCTACCTACGGGAGTCCAACTAATGAAAAACTGTTTTTT. As protein: CSATYGSPTNEKLFF.

The gene calls are TRBV6-5 and TRBJ2-1; D unresolved. Trimming stripped 7 bases from V and 8 bases from J, with 9 bases between. Germline-derived CDR1 and CDR2 are MNHEY and SVGAGI. The CDR3 covers 11 residues. The CDR3 DNA is TGTGCCAGCAAGGGCGGCTATGAGCAGTTCTTC. Its protein product is CASKGGYEQFF.